This T cell receptor beta chain was identified in a study of post-analysis software for immune sequencing data. Germline values: CDR1 MNHEY, CDR2 SVGAGI. This CDR3 has 12 residues. The V segment lost 5 bases and the J segment 11 bases; nucleotides outside the gene matches: 8. Comment on this clonotype: Its specificity is not known.

Every TCR beta cDNA library bore unique molecular identifiers. TCRdb independently ran MiXCR on the PCR reads; one entry per CDR3 protein. This table has 820,000 or so distinct CDR3 sequences, around 53% appearing once. Study-wide results and limits: Compared with controls, patients had more of about 5 TRBV segments, including TRBV5-6, TRBV5-1 and TRBV20-1.

The chain combines TRBV6-5 with TRBJ1-2; the match to TRBD1 covers 7 bases. This sequence was found in a girl aged 5 to 17 with multiple sclerosis. Sample: blood. This chain's CDR3 is CASSQGQAFYTF. The CDR3 nucleotides read TGTGCCAGCAGTCAAGGACAGGCTTTTTACACCTTC.